The 4 T cell receptor beta chains below were found in one sample sequenced in a study of cytomegalovirus exposure and HLA in healthy donors (dated by TCRdb to the late 2010s). Library preparation employed the immunoSEQ multiplex PCR assay. The multiplex PCR relied on a mix of 60 forward primers for TCR Vbeta segments and 13 reverse primers for TCR Jbeta segments. Imported from immuneACCESS, the table was reduced by TCRdb to in-frame sequences with V and J called. These copies leave out some clones; in studies compared against another copy, an unresolved V gene accounts for under half, and the cause of the remainder is not known. Recorded for this sample are roughly 100,000 clones; roughly 79% of them occurred a single time. Of the sample, roughly 6% falls within the top ten clones. The sequencing sample was made of PBMCs. The origin of the receptors is a man between 60 and 70 years old in good health and CMV-seropositive.

V usage is TRBV18 and J usage is TRBJ2-2; 7 bases are shared with TRBD2. The V gene end was trimmed by 0 bases and the J gene end by 5 bases; junction bases not matched to a gene: 0. CDR1 is KGHSH and CDR2 is LQKENI in the germline V gene. The CDR3 extends over 14 amino acids. The CDR3 here is CASSPPGRTGELFF. The CDR3 DNA sequence: TGTGCCAGCTCACCACCCGGGAGGACCGGGGAGCTGTTTTTT.

The rearrangement joins TRBV30 to TRBJ1-4; TRBD1 matches at 9 bases. The CDR3 loop spans 14 amino acids. V lost 7 bases, J lost 4 bases, and 7 bases stayed unmatched. CDR1 is GTSNPN and CDR2 is SVGIG in the germline V gene (reference sequence). The CDR3, as DNA: TGTGCCTATGTACAGGGGGCTAATAATGAAAAACTGTTTTTT. Its protein product is CAYVQGANNEKLFF.

The rearrangement joins TRBV11-2 to TRBJ1-5; the D is unclear. Germline CDR1 SGHAT, CDR2 FQNNGV. V lost 4 bases and J lost 5, with 12 bases in between. CDR3 length: 14 amino acids. CDR3 region: CASSYRGRHQPQHF. DNA of the CDR3: TGTGCCAGCAGCTATCGAGGGCGGCATCAGCCCCAGCATTTT. The variable domain in full, completed from reference TRBV11-2 and TRBJ1-5, reads EAGVAQSPRYKIIEKRQSVAFWCNPISGHATLYWYQQILGQGPKLLIQFQNNGVVDDSQLPKDRFSAERLKGVDSTLKIQPAKLEDSAVYLCASSYRGRHQPQHFGDGTRLSIL.

The chain carries TRBV5-1 and TRBJ1-5; D not certain. V was cut by 4 bases and J by 9 bases, with 14 bases left in between. The CDR3 has 13 amino acids. Germline V CDR1 and CDR2: SGHRS, YFSETQ. The CDR3 DNA reads as TGCGCCAGCAGCATGGTGTCCTCGGGGCCCCAGCATTTT. This encodes CASSMVSSGPQHF. Looking up the rest from reference TRBV5-1 and TRBJ1-5 gives the full variable domain: KAGVTQTPRYLIKTRGQQVTLSCSPISGHRSVSWYQQTPGQGLQFLFEYFSETQRNKGNFPGRFSGRQFSNSRSEMNVSTLELGDSALYLCASSMVSSGPQHFGDGTRLSIL.